Following are 8 T cell receptor beta chains from one sample sequenced in a study of PD-1 blockade in mismatch repair-deficient tumors (dated by TCRdb to the late 2010s). The method behind the library was the immunoSEQ multiplex PCR assay. Imported from immuneACCESS, the table was reduced by TCRdb to in-frame sequences with V and J called. These copies leave out some clones; in studies compared against another copy, an unresolved V gene accounts for under half, and the cause of the remainder is not known. The table for this sample lists 100,000 or so clones; 82% of them were counted only once. Clones ranked in the top ten supply 6.3% of the sample. Here the sequenced sample was peripheral blood, taken roughly eight months after starting pembrolizumab. These receptors were obtained from an adult with mismatch repair-deficient cancer.

The gene calls are TRBV7-8 and TRBJ1-1; 9 nucleotides align to TRBD1. The CDR3 loop spans 17 amino acids. V trimming: 2 bases; J trimming: 0 bases; junction bases outside the gene matches: 7. CDR1 and CDR2 from the germline V gene are SGHVS and FQNEAQ. The CDR3 DNA sequence: TGTGCCAGCAGCTTACTAAGGGGGACAGGGATGAACACTGAAGCTTTCTTT. Protein: CASSLLRGTGMNTEAFF.

The chain employs TRBV4-3 and TRBJ2-1; D is unresolved. Germline CDR1 LGHNA, CDR2 YSLEER. CDR3 length: 17 amino acids. V was cut by 0 bases and J by 7 bases, with 19 bases left in between. For the CDR3, the DNA is TGCGCCAGCAGCCAAGATATACGAAGAGAGCGTTCTAATGAGCAGTTCTTC. It codes for CASSQDIRRERSNEQFF.

This chain links TRBV6-1 with TRBJ2-5; tentatively, D is TRBD2 (5 bases). The ends were cut back, 1 base at V and 1 base at J, with 7 bases in the middle. Germline CDR1 reads MNHNS; CDR2 reads SASEGT. This CDR3 region has 14 residues. CDR3 DNA sequence: TGTGCCAGCAGTGAAGGGGGAGCCCAAGAGACCCAGTACTTC. Residues: CASSEGGAQETQYF.

The chain is built from TRBV9 and TRBJ2-2; tentative D call: TRBD1 (6 bases). This CDR3 comprises 13 residues. Trimming pared 3 bases from V and 7 bases from J, leaving 10 bases between. Germline V gives CDR1 SGDLS, CDR2 YYNGEE. In nucleotides, the CDR3 is TGTGCCAGCAGCGCAGTAGGGGGCGGGGAGCTGTTTTTT. It specifies CASSAVGGGELFF.

DNA for the CDR3: TGCGCCAGCAGCGCCTTTACAGGGGCAGGAAACACCATATATTTT. Protein: CASSAFTGAGNTIYF. The chain carries TRBV5-1 and TRBJ1-3, with TRBD1 matching 7 bases. Per the germline V gene, CDR1 is SGHRS and CDR2 is YFSETQ. The CDR3 consists of 15 residues. Losses at the gene ends were 4 bases for V and 4 bases for J; bases not matched to a gene: 8.

The V and J genes are TRBV2 and TRBJ2-1; 7 nucleotides line up with TRBD2. CDR3 size: 15 residues. Germline-derived CDR1 and CDR2 are SNHLY and FYNNEI. The ends lost 7 bases at V and 4 bases at J; junction bases unmatched: 10. The CDR3 DNA follows: TGTGCCAGCACCGGAGGTAGTAGCGGGTACAATGAGCAGTTCTTC. Translating it yields CASTGGSSGYNEQFF.

The genes are TRBV9 and TRBJ2-3; D gene ambiguous. The CDR3 has 14 residues. Trimming shortened V by 4 bases and J by 1 base, and 10 bases separated the two germline ends. From germline, CDR1 is SGDLS and CDR2 YYNGEE. This chain's CDR3 is CASSRTTRTDTQYF. In DNA form, the CDR3 reads TGTGCCAGCAGCCGAACTACCCGCACAGATACGCAGTATTTT.

The chain links TRBV11-2 to TRBJ2-7; D is unclear. Trimming pared 0 bases from V and 5 bases from J, leaving 11 bases between. CDR3 length: 14 residues. CDR1 is SGHAT, CDR2 FQNNGV, per germline. The CDR3 DNA is TGTGCCAGCAGCTTAGATAGGGCGATAGACGAGCAGTACTTC. Protein sequence: CASSLDRAIDEQYF.